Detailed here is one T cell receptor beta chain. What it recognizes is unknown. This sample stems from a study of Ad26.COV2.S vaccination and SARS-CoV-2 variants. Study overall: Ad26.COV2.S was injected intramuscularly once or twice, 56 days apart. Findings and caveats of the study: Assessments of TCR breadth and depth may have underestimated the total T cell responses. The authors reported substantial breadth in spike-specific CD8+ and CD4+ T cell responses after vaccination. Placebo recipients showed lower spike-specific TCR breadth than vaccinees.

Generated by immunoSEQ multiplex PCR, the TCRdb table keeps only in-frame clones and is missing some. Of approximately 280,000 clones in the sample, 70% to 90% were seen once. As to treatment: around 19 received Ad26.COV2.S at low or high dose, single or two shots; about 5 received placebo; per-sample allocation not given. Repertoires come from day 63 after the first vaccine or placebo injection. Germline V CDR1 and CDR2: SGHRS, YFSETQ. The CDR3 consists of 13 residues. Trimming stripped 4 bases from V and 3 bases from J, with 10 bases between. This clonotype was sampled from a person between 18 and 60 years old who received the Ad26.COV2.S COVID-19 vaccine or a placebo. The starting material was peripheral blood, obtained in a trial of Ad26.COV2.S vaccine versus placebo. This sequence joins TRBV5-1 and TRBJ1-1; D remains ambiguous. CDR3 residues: CASSARWDTEAFF. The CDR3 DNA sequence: TGCGCCAGCAGCGCTAGGTGGGACACTGAAGCTTTCTTT.